This entry lists 15 T cell receptor beta chains sequenced from one sample in a study of T cell responses to AZD1222 COVID-19 vaccine. Clones were sequenced by immunoSEQ multiplex PCR, and TCRdb holds only the in-frame ones, with some missing. In the table there are 90,000 to 100,000 clones, roughly 91% of which are singletons. Sequencing was performed on peripheral blood, taken on day 0 of AZD1222 vaccination. All receptors come from an adult in good health.

The chain combines TRBV7-2 with TRBJ2-3; 8 positions match TRBD1. With 1 base clipped from V and 3 bases from J, the junction kept 3 bases outside the gene matches. Germline V gene lookup returns CDR1 SGHTA and CDR2 FQGNSA. This CDR3 contains 15 residues. CDR3 coding DNA: TGTGCCAGCAGCTTAGGCAGGGGGCAGACAGATACGCAGTATTTT. Its protein is CASSLGRGQTDTQYF.

This clone was detected only once. The rearrangement uses TRBV7-9 and TRBJ1-1; 9 bases are shared with TRBD1. This CDR3 region has 16 residues. Germline assignment: CDR1 SEHNR and CDR2 FQNEAQ (reference sequence). V gave up 1 base and J gave up 3 bases; unmatched junction bases: 6. The CDR3 here is CASSLGTGGIDTEAFF. CDR3 DNA sequence: TGTGCCAGCAGCTTAGGTACAGGGGGCATCGACACTGAAGCTTTCTTT. Based on the CDR3 plus reference TRBV7-9 and TRBJ1-1, the full variable domain is DTGVSQNPRHKITKRGQNVTFRCDPISEHNRLYWYRQTLGQGPEFLTYFQNEAQLEKSRLLSDRFSAERPKGSFSTLEIQRTEQGDSAMYLCASSLGTGGIDTEAFFGQGTRLTVV.

The rearrangement uses TRBV3-1 (or the pseudogene TRBV3-2) and TRBJ1-6; D is ambiguous. The V end lost 0 bases, the J end lost 10 bases, and 10 bases lay between the germline ends. Germline V gene sequence: CDR1 LGHDT, CDR2 YNNKEL (reference sequence). This CDR3 contains 14 residues. CDR3 in DNA: TGTGCCAGCAGCCAAGATCTGGGGAACTCACCCCTCCACTTT. It yields the protein CASSQDLGNSPLHF.

The V and J genes are TRBV5-1 and TRBJ1-4, with TRBD1 identical over 8 bases. The germline V gene encodes CDR1 SGHRS and CDR2 YFSETQ. V lost 5 bases to trimming and J lost 7 bases; unmatched junction nucleotides: 4. This CDR3 contains 13 residues. CDR3 loop: CASSGQGGEKLFF. The DNA for the CDR3 is TGCGCCAGCAGTGGACAGGGAGGTGAAAAACTGTTTTTT.

This rearrangement joins TRBV28 to TRBJ2-7; 7 nucleotides match TRBD1. The CDR3 is 15 amino acids. Germline trimming cut 6 bases from V and 7 bases from J; bases unmatched to any gene: 15. Germline V gives CDR1 MDHEN, CDR2 SYDVKM. CDR3 region: CASRRNSAGGDEQYF. CDR3 nucleotides: TGTGCCAGCAGGAGAAATAGTGCAGGGGGAGATGAGCAGTACTTC. Together with reference TRBV28 and TRBJ2-7, the CDR3 gives the full variable domain: DVKVTQSSRYLVKRTGEKVFLECVQDMDHENMFWYRQDPGLGLRLIYFSYDVKMKEKGDIPEGYSVSREKKERFSLILESASTNQTSMYLCASRRNSAGGDEQYFGPGTRLTVT.

The chain combines TRBV29-1 with TRBJ2-5; unclear D gene. The CDR3 loop spans 14 amino acids. CDR1 SQVTM and CDR2 ANQGSEA come from the germline V gene. With 7 bases removed from V and 2 bases from J, the gap between germline ends came to 17 bases. CDR3 sequence (DNA): TGCAGCGGGTCTGGCCAGATTGCTCAAGAGACCCAGTACTTC. This codes for CSGSGQIAQETQYF.

The chain links TRBV19 to TRBJ1-1; possibly TRBD1 for D (6 bases). V lost 2 bases to trimming and J lost 5 bases, with 15 bases between them. CDR1 is LNHDA and CDR2 is SQIVND in the germline V gene (reference sequence). This CDR3 has 15 residues. CDR3 nucleotides: TGTGCCAGTAGTATAACTGGGGGCGACCTGACTGAAGCTTTCTTT. Residues: CASSITGGDLTEAFF.

V is TRBV21-1 and J is TRBJ2-5; the listed D gene, TRBD2, was not tested against the DNA. TRBV21-1 is reported as a pseudogene. CDR3 size: 19 residues. The chain's CDR3 is CASSPKSVRLSKDQETQYF. DNA for the CDR3: TGTGCCAGCAGCCCGAAGAGCGTCCGACTGAGTAAGGACCAAGAGACCCAGTACTTC.

This clone has just one count. The rearrangement joins TRBV19 to TRBJ1-2; 7 bases line up with TRBD1. Germline loops: CDR1 LNHDA, CDR2 SQIVND (reference sequence). The CDR3 spans 11 residues. With 10 bases clipped from V and 7 bases from J, the junction kept 6 bases outside the gene matches. In DNA form, the CDR3 reads TGTGCCACCCAGGGGGGGTTTGGCTACACCTTC. It codes for CATQGGFGYTF.

The J gene is TRBJ1-5, the V gene TRBV18; 9 bases line up with TRBD1. Germline trimming cut 3 bases from V and 4 bases from J; bases unmatched to any gene: 10. The CDR3 spans 17 residues. Germline CDR1 reads KGHSH; CDR2 reads LQKENI. The CDR3 is CASSPGDRGRTNQPQHF. DNA for the CDR3: TGTGCCAGCTCACCGGGCGACAGGGGGAGGACTAATCAGCCCCAGCATTTT.

CDR3 sequence (DNA): TGCGCCAGCAGCCAAGAAACGCTAGCGGTCTCCTACGAGCAGTACTTC. Translated: CASSQETLAVSYEQYF. The chain employs TRBV4-1 and TRBJ2-7; 7 bases fit TRBD2. Losses at the gene ends were 0 bases for V and 0 bases for J; bases not matched to a gene: 5. The CDR3 extends over 16 amino acids. Germline V gene lookup returns CDR1 MGHRA and CDR2 YSYEKL.

The chain combines TRBV28 with TRBJ1-5; 7 nucleotides align to TRBD1. J was trimmed by 3 bases and V by 5 bases; bases with no gene match: 7. This CDR3 has 15 amino acids. Germline V lookup: CDR1 MDHEN, CDR2 SYDVKM. In DNA, the CDR3 is TGTGCCAGCAGTCAAGGACAGGCCTACAATCAGCCCCAGCATTTT. Its translation: CASSQGQAYNQPQHF.

The chain uses TRBV5-5 and TRBJ1-5, with 8 bases that match TRBD1. The CDR3 loop spans 15 amino acids. Germline-derived CDR1 and CDR2 are SGHKS and YYEKEE (reference sequence). V shed 0 bases and J 6 bases; nucleotides not matched to a gene: 5. The CDR3 protein is CASSLDPGGGQPQHF. Here the CDR3 DNA reads TGTGCCAGCAGCTTGGATCCAGGGGGCGGTCAGCCCCAGCATTTT.

The genes are TRBV6-2 or TRBV6-3 and TRBJ1-1, with TRBD1 matching over 8 bases. The germline V gene has CDR1 MNHEY and CDR2 SVGEGT. Germline trimming cut 4 bases from V and 5 bases from J; bases unmatched to any gene: 6. The CDR3 is 14 amino acids. The CDR3 is CASSSGRGPTEAFF. The CDR3 nucleotides are TGTGCCAGCAGTTCGGGCAGGGGGCCAACTGAAGCTTTCTTT.

The V gene is TRBV6-5, the J gene TRBJ1-5; TRBD1 agrees at 8 bases. This CDR3 has 12 residues. Germline V gene sequence: CDR1 MNHEY, CDR2 SVGAGI. V lost 8 bases to trimming and J lost 5 bases; unmatched junction nucleotides: 2. Here the CDR3 DNA reads TGTGCCAGCGACAGGGGAGATCAGCCCCAGCATTTT. Translation gives CASDRGDQPQHF.